This paragraph reports one T cell receptor beta chain. This specimen comes from a study of blood T cell repertoires in COVID-19. The wider study: The cDNA or gDNA used as material had been derived from T cells, B-cell-depleted T cells, or PBMCs.

Sequenced by immunoSEQ multiplex PCR; TCRdb stores in-frame clones only, minus some. The repertoire includes roughly 90,000 clones, roughly 80% of them detected once, and 10% sits in the top ten. The CDR3 extends over 13 amino acids. V gave up 6 bases and J gave up 0 bases, with 6 bases separating them. Germline V gene sequence: CDR1 SNHLY, CDR2 FYNNEI. What was sequenced was peripheral blood. The rearrangement joins TRBV2 to TRBJ2-1; the D is unclear. The receptor was derived from a woman in her sixties or seventies with acute or convalescent COVID-19. This CDR3 reads CASSYSSYNEQFF. CDR3 DNA sequence: TGTGCCAGCAGCTACTCCTCCTACAATGAGCAGTTCTTC.